What follows is one T cell receptor beta chain and its context. These data belong to a study of blood T cell repertoires in COVID-19. Study-level background: T cells, B-cell-depleted T cells, or PBMCs provided the cDNA or gDNA that served as material.

Generated by immunoSEQ multiplex PCR, the TCRdb table keeps only in-frame clones and is missing some. Of roughly 150,000 clones in the sample, 65% to 90% were seen once. The sequence derives from a woman between 45 and 60 years old with acute or convalescent COVID-19. The sequenced sample consisted of peripheral blood.

The DNA for the CDR3 is TGTGCCAGCAGCGAAACCCGGGGGGATGGCTACACCTTC. Translated, it gives CASSETRGDGYTF. The chain combines TRBV3-1 (or the pseudogene TRBV3-2) with TRBJ1-2, with D tentatively TRBD1 (5 bases). This CDR3 has 13 amino acids. Between the trimmed V and J ends, which lost 5 bases and 6 bases, there was a span of 13 bases. The germline CDR1 and CDR2 sequences are LGHDT and YNNKEL (reference sequence).